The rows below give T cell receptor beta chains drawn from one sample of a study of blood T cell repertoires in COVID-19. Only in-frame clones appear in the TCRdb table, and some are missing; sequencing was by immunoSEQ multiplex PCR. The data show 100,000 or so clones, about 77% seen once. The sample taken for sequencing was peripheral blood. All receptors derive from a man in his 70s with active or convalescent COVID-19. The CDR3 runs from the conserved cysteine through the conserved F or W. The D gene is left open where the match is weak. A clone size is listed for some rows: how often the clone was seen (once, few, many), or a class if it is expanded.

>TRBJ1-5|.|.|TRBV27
CASKYAGSNQPQHF
TGTGCCAGCAAATACGCGGGAAGCAATCAGCCCCAGCATTTT
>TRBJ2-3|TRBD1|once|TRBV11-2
CASSLTGATDTQYF
TGTGCCAGCAGCTTAACAGGGGCCACAGATACGCAGTATTTT
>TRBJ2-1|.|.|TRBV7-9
CASSKGQASAEQFF
TGTGCCAGCAGCAAAGGGCAGGCCTCGGCCGAGCAGTTCTTC
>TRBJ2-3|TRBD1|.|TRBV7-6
CASSLGGTGGTDTQYF
TGTGCCAGCAGCTTAGGGGGGACAGGAGGCACAGATACGCAGTATTTT
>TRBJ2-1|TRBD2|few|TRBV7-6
CASSAGSNEQFF
TGTGCCAGCTCAGCGGGGAGCAATGAGCAGTTCTTC
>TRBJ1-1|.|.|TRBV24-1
CATRERGFGTEAFF
TGTGCCACCAGGGAAAGAGGTTTTGGGACTGAAGCTTTCTTT
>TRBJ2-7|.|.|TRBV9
CASSVDPGAYEQYF
TGTGCCAGCAGCGTAGATCCAGGGGCCTACGAGCAGTACTTC
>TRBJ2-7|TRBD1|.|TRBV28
CASSPPGGAGTYEQYF
TGTGCCAGCAGCCCGCCAGGGGGCGCGGGGACCTACGAGCAGTACTTC
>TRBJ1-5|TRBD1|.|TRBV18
CASSPGQGPAWPQHF
TGTGCCAGCTCACCGGGACAGGGACCGGCATGGCCCCAGCATTTT
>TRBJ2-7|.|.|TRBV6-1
CASSYRGGDEQYF
TGTGCCAGCAGTTATAGAGGGGGGGACGAGCAGTACTTC
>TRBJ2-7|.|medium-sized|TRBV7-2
CASSLSTVSYEQYF
TGTGCCAGCAGCTTAAGCACTGTCTCCTACGAGCAGTACTTC
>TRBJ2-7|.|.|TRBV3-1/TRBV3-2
CASSQGQGYEQYF
TGTGCCAGCAGCCAAGGGCAGGGCTACGAGCAGTACTTC
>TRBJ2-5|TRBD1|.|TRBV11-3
CASSFAGGQAETQYF
TGTGCCAGCAGCTTCGCAGGGGGACAGGCAGAGACCCAGTACTTC
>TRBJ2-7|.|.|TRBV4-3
CASSSRWDEQYF
TGCGCCAGCAGCTCGAGGTGGGACGAGCAGTACTTC
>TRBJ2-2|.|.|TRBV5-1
CASSLVAELFF
TGCGCCAGCAGCTTGGTGGCGGAGCTGTTTTTT
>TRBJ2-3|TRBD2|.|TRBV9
CASSVAPASGRLPDTQYF
TGTGCCAGCAGCGTAGCTCCGGCCAGCGGGAGGCTCCCAGATACGCAGTATTTT
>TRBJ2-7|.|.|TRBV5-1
CASSSQGNRHEQYF
TGCGCCAGCAGCTCCCAGGGGAATCGGCACGAGCAGTACTTC
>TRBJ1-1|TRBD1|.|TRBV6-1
CASSEAGTGGGTEAFF
TGTGCCAGCAGTGAAGCTGGGACAGGGGGGGGAACTGAAGCTTTCTTT
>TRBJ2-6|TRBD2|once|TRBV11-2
CASSLARGEGSGANVLTF
TGTGCCAGCAGCTTGGCACGGGGGGAGGGATCTGGGGCCAACGTCCTGACTTTC
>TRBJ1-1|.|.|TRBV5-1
CASSTGHFGAEAFF
TGCGCCAGCAGCACCGGACACTTTGGGGCTGAAGCTTTCTTT
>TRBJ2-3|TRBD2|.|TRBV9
CASSPGLAGGIADTQYF
TGTGCCAGCAGCCCCGGACTAGCGGGGGGTATAGCAGATACGCAGTATTTT
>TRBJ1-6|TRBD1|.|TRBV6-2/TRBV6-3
CASSSNRGYNSPLHF
TGTGCCAGCAGTTCGAACAGGGGTTACAATTCACCCCTCCACTTT
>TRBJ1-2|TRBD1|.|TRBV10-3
CAIRDGTGVGYTF
TGTGCCATCAGGGATGGGACAGGGGTTGGCTACACCTTC
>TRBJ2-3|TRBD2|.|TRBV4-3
CASSPQRELTDTQYF
TGCGCCAGCAGCCCCCAGCGGGAGCTCACAGATACGCAGTATTTT
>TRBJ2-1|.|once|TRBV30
CAWSVRRRSSYNEQFF
TGTGCCTGGAGTGTACGTCGGCGGAGCTCCTACAATGAGCAGTTCTTC
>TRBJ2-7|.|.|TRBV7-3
CASSLTEGVSEQYF
TGTGCCAGCAGCTTAACTGAGGGGGTTAGCGAGCAGTACTTC
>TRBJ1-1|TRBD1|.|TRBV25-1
CATDTGGMNTEAFF
TGTGCCACCGATACAGGGGGCATGAACACTGAAGCTTTCTTT
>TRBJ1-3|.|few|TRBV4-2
CASSQEGTASGNTIYF
TGTGCCAGCAGCCAAGAAGGAACAGCCTCTGGAAACACCATATATTTT
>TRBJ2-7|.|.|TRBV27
CASSFSGTRYEQYF
TGTGCCAGCAGTTTCTCCGGGACTCGTTACGAGCAGTACTTC
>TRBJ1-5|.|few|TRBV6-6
CASSTGDTANQPQHF
TGTGCCAGCAGTACTGGGGACACCGCTAATCAGCCCCAGCATTTT
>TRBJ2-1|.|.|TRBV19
CASSTGDYNEQFF
TGTGCCAGTAGCACCGGGGATTACAATGAGCAGTTCTTC
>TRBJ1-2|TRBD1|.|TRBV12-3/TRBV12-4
CASSPDRGRGYTF
TGTGCCAGCAGTCCCGACAGGGGTCGTGGCTACACCTTC
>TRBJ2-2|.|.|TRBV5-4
CASSFGGFTGNTGELFF
TGTGCCAGCAGCTTTGGTGGTTTTACAGGGAACACCGGGGAGCTGTTTTTT
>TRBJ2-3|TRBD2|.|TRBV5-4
CASSLALAGRTDTQYF
TGTGCCAGCAGCTTGGCACTAGCGGGGCGCACAGATACGCAGTATTTT
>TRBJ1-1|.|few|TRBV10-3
CAISLQGMGTEAFF
TGTGCCATCAGCCTACAGGGAATGGGAACTGAAGCTTTCTTT
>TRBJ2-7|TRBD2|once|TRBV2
CASSEGFSGGYYEQYF
TGTGCCAGCAGTGAAGGTTTCAGCGGGGGCTATTACGAGCAGTACTTC
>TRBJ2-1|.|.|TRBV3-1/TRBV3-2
CASSSTSSYNEQFF
TGTGCCAGCAGCTCCACGAGCTCCTACAATGAGCAGTTCTTC
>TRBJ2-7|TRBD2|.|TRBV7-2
CASSLSTGGYEQYF
TGTGCCAGCAGCTTATCGACGGGGGGCTACGAGCAGTACTTC
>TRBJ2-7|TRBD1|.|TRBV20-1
CSASQGVSYEQYF
TGCAGTGCTAGTCAGGGGGTCTCGTACGAGCAGTACTTC
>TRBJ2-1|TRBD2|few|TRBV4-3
CASSQDAGGSYNEQFF
TGCGCCAGCAGCCAAGACGCGGGGGGCTCCTACAATGAGCAGTTCTTC